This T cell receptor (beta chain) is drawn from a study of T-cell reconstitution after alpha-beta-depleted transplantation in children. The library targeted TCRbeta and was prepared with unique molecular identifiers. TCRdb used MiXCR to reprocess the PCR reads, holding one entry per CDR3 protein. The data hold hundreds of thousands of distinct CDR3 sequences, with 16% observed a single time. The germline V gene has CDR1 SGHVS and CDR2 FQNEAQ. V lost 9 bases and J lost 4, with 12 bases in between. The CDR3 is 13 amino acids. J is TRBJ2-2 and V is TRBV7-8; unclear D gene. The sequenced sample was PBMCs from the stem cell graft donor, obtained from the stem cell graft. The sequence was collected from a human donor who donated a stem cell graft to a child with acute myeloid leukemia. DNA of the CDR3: TGTGCCAGTCGGCGGATAAGCACCGGGGAGCTGTTTTTT. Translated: CASRRISTGELFF.